This TCR beta chain was captured by sequencing in a study of beta chain features in type 1 diabetes. V lost 3 bases and J 8 bases, leaving 19 bases between the germline ends. Per the germline V gene, CDR1 is LNHNV and CDR2 is YYDKDF (reference sequence). The CDR3 loop spans 16 amino acids. Study-level results: TCRB CDR3s were moderately but significantly shorter in Type 1 diabetes patients in all four CD4+ subsets.

This clone was detected only a few times. Its antigen is undetermined. Investigators reverse transcribed all isolated RNA, so they sequenced expressed TCRB transcripts. The table came from immunoSEQ multiplex PCR; TCRdb's copy has only in-frame clones and leaves some out. The table lists fewer than 350,000 clones, 15% of them singletons, with approximately 0.015% in the top ten. CD4+ naive, central memory, regulatory and stem cell-like memory cells were sorted via CD45RO/CCR7/CD25/CD127/CD95/CD27. The gene calls are TRBV15 and TRBJ1-4, with D maybe TRBD1 (5 bases). Input material: naive CD4+ T cells from blood. The sequence was obtained from a man between 18 and 29 years old with type 1 diabetes. CDR3: CATSRGPGFVDEKLFF. CDR3 DNA sequence: TGTGCCACCAGCAGGGGCCCAGGGTTCGTTGACGAAAAACTGTTTTTT.